One sample yielded the 32 T cell receptor beta chains listed below, sequenced in a study of metastatic and nonmetastatic thyroid tumors. None of the patients had undergone any treatment ahead of thyroid surgery. With MiXCR, TCRdb reprocessed the PCR reads. The sample includes fewer than 30,000 clones, around 16% of them seen just once. The sequencing sample was made of blood. Receptors originate from a female donor with papillary thyroid cancer or a benign thyroid nodule (not recorded which). Some clones in this sample may be carry-over from other donors' samples.

The V and J genes are TRBV7-3 and TRBJ2-1; D may be TRBD1 (6 bases). Germline values: CDR1 SGHTA, CDR2 FQGTGA. The CDR3 is made up of 15 amino acids. Trimming cost V 1 base and J 6 bases, with 13 bases left between them. The CDR3 DNA is TGTGCCAGCAGCTTAATACAGGGCGGCGGCAATGAGCAGTTCTTC. Amino acid sequence: CASSLIQGGGNEQFF.

This clone was detected many times. The V gene is TRBV20-1, the J gene TRBJ2-5; D remains unclear. Germline V gene sequence: CDR1 DFQATT, CDR2 SNEGSKA (reference sequence). The CDR3 is 16 residues long. Trimming pared 0 bases from V and 2 bases from J, leaving 16 bases between. The CDR3 loop reads CSARDLTRTGQETQYF. In DNA form, the CDR3 reads TGCAGTGCTAGAGATCTCACGAGGACCGGACAAGAGACCCAGTACTTC.

By frequency in the sample, this clone is medium-sized (0.01 to 0.1%). The chain is built from TRBV24-1 and TRBJ2-7; D may be TRBD1 (5 bases). Trimming cost V 4 bases and J 4 bases, with 10 bases left between them. The CDR3 sequence is 13 residues long. CDR1 and CDR2 (germline): KGHDR, SFDVKD. CDR3 sequence: CATSDERGYEQYF. The CDR3 DNA reads as TGTGCCACCAGTGACGAAAGGGGTTACGAGCAGTACTTC.

This clone was counted at least ten times. The chain uses TRBV2 and TRBJ2-3, with 9 bases fitting TRBD1. Germline CDR1 reads SNHLY; CDR2 reads FYNNEI. The CDR3 totals 16 residues. V shed 5 bases and J 3 bases; nucleotides not matched to a gene: 9. In DNA form, the CDR3 reads TGTGCCAGCAGTCGACAAGGACAGGGGTTAACAGATACGCAGTATTTT. Its protein is CASSRQGQGLTDTQYF.

This clone was counted ten times or more. The chain has TRBV3-1 and TRBJ2-7, with D possibly TRBD2 on 5 matching bases. Trimming cost V 1 base and J 7 bases, with 17 bases left between them. There are 15 residues in the CDR3. Germline V gene sequence: CDR1 LGHDT, CDR2 YNNKEL (reference sequence). The CDR3 here is CASSQARAGIEEQYF. The CDR3 DNA is TGTGCCAGCAGCCAAGCACGTGCCGGGATAGAAGAGCAGTACTTC.

By share, this clone ranks as medium-sized (0.01 to 0.1%). V and J are TRBV19 and TRBJ1-6; no firm D call. The CDR3 sequence is 12 residues long. Germline V gives CDR1 LNHDA, CDR2 SQIVND (reference sequence). V lost 5 bases to trimming and J lost 12 bases, with 11 bases between them. The CDR3 nucleotides read TGTGCCAGTAGTTCGGGCTTAGGACCCCTCCACTTT. It specifies CASSSGLGPLHF.

Judged by abundance, this clone is medium-sized. The chain uses TRBV27 and TRBJ1-2, with D hard to call. The CDR3 sequence is 13 residues long. V shed 4 bases and J shed 1 base, with 7 bases lying between them. Per the germline V gene, CDR1 is MNHEY and CDR2 is SMNVEV (reference sequence). The CDR3 nucleotides read TGTGCCAGCAGTTCCGGTCATAACTATGGCTACACCTTC. This codes for CASSSGHNYGYTF.

This clone was counted many times. The chain recombines TRBV10-1 with TRBJ2-3; 10 positions match TRBD1. The V segment lost 2 bases and the J segment 6 bases; nucleotides outside the gene matches: 2. Germline V CDR1 and CDR2: WNHNN, SYGVQD (reference sequence). This CDR3 spans 14 amino acids. CDR3 in amino acids: CASSEGQGVDTQYF. CDR3 bases: TGCGCCAGCAGTGAGGGACAGGGGGTTGATACGCAGTATTTT.

This clone occurred many times. The chain recombines TRBV7-8 with TRBJ2-5, with TRBD1 matching over 8 bases. CDR3 size: 16 residues. J lost 2 bases, V lost 3 bases, and 8 bases had no gene match. Germline V gene sequence: CDR1 SGHVS, CDR2 FQNEAQ. Here the CDR3 reads CASSLTGVLGQETQYF. CDR3 sequence (DNA): TGTGCCAGCAGCTTGACAGGGGTTCTTGGTCAAGAGACCCAGTACTTC.

A word on this clone: A read error may produce the germline difference seen at one junction end. This rearrangement joins TRBV12-3 or TRBV12-4 to TRBJ2-5, with 7 bases fitting TRBD1. The CDR3 has 15 amino acids. CDR3 nucleotides: TGTGACAGCAGCCTTTATTGGACAGGCCAAGAGACCCAGTACTTC. This sequence encodes CDSSLYWTGQETQYF.

On this clone itself: The germline gene is not matched at one end of the junction; a read error may be the cause. V is TRBV5-1 and J is TRBJ2-5; 9 bases agree with TRBD2. CDR3 length equals 15 residues. CDR1 is SGHRS, CDR2 YFSETQ, per germline. CDR3 DNA sequence: TGCGCCAGCAGCTTAACGGCTAGCGGGGTTGAGACCCGGTACTTC. Its translation is CASSLTASGVETRYF.

This clone has ten or more counts. The chain uses TRBV20-1 and TRBJ1-2; maybe TRBD1 (5 bases). This CDR3 comprises 14 residues. Per the germline V gene, CDR1 is DFQATT and CDR2 is SNEGSKA (reference sequence). V lost 6 bases and J lost 3, with 17 bases in between. In nucleotides, the CDR3 is TGCAGTGCCCTCACTCCCAGGGTCCACTATGGCTACACCTTC. It specifies CSALTPRVHYGYTF.

On this clone itself: The junction does not match germline at one end; this may be a read error. The chain recombines TRBV28 with TRBJ1-2; D may be TRBD1 (5 bases). Germline V gene data show CDR1 as MDHEN and CDR2 as SYDVKM. The CDR3 has 13 amino acids. The CDR3 loop reads CVSRPTGADGYTF. The DNA for the CDR3 is TGTGTCAGCAGGCCAACAGGCGCGGATGGCTACACCTTC.

In this sample, this clone is medium-sized. The chain has TRBV10-3 and TRBJ2-2, with a possible D match to TRBD2 (6 bases). CDR3 length equals 14 residues. In germline, CDR1 is ENHRY, CDR2 SYGVKD. V lost 4 bases and J lost 6, with 12 bases in between. The chain's CDR3 is CAISASEGPGELFF. The CDR3 DNA follows: TGTGCCATCAGTGCGTCGGAGGGCCCCGGGGAGCTGTTTTTT.

The J gene is TRBJ2-2, the V gene TRBV20-1; 11 bases are shared with TRBD2. Germline CDR1 reads DFQATT; CDR2 reads SNEGSKA (reference sequence). V dropped 1 base and J dropped 4; count of bases not matched to a gene: 2. The CDR3 runs to 15 residues. The CDR3 is CSARVLAGGTGELFF. The CDR3 bases are TGCAGTGCTAGAGTTCTAGCGGGAGGCACCGGGGAGCTGTTTTTT.

The sample holds a few counts of this clone. The rearrangement links TRBV6-2 or TRBV6-3 to TRBJ2-7; D not certain. CDR1 and CDR2 (germline): MNHEY, SVGEGT. Trimming removed 0 bases from V and 4 bases from J, with 7 bases in between. There are 13 residues in the CDR3. The CDR3 nucleotides are TGTGCCAGCAGTTACTCGATAGGTTACGAGCAGTACTTC. Its translation: CASSYSIGYEQYF.

This clone was recorded many times. The chain uses TRBV12-3 or TRBV12-4 and TRBJ2-3; TRBD1 agrees at 7 bases. This CDR3 has 14 residues. V shed 4 bases, J shed 4 bases, and the junction held 5 bases outside the gene matches. The CDR3 region has the DNA TGTGCCAGCAGTTCCCGACAGGGTTCAGATACGCAGTATTTT. Protein: CASSSRQGSDTQYF.

This clone was seen only a few times. At one end, the junction sequence differs from germline, possibly due to a read error. The V and J genes are TRBV19 and TRBJ2-2; 7 positions match TRBD1. The CDR3 extends over 14 amino acids. Germline-derived CDR1 and CDR2 are LNHDA and SQIVND (reference sequence). The CDR3 region has the DNA TGTGCCAGCTTCGGACAGGCTGGTACCGGGGAGCTGCTTTTT. Amino acid sequence: CASFGQAGTGELLF.

This CDR3 is CASSNGQGGFGYTF. The CDR3 region has the DNA TGCGCCAGCAGCAACGGACAGGGAGGTTTTGGCTACACCTTC. V gene TRBV5-1 combines with J gene TRBJ1-2; 8 bases are a match to TRBD1. V was clipped by 4 bases and J by 7 bases; unmatched bases: 9. The CDR3 consists of 14 residues. CDR1 and CDR2 (germline): SGHRS, YFSETQ. The full variable domain, in which reference TRBV5-1 and TRBJ1-2 provide the parts outside the CDR3, is KAGVTQTPRYLIKTRGQQVTLSCSPISGHRSVSWYQQTPGQGLQFLFEYFSETQRNKGNFPGRFSGRQFSNSRSEMNVSTLELGDSALYLCASSNGQGGFGYTFGSGTRLTVV.

Many counts were recorded for this clone. The genes are TRBV7-8 and TRBJ2-1; possible D gene TRBD2, 5 bases. The ends were cut back, 1 base at V and 4 bases at J, with 5 bases in the middle. Germline V gene sequence: CDR1 SGHVS, CDR2 FQNEAQ. The CDR3 is made up of 13 amino acids. The CDR3 protein is CASSLGLYNEQFF. The CDR3 region has the DNA TGTGCCAGCAGCTTAGGACTATACAATGAGCAGTTCTTC.

This clone occurred a few times. The chain links TRBV20-1 to TRBJ1-2; 9 positions match TRBD1. V shed 5 bases, J shed 3 bases, and the junction held 1 base outside the gene matches. CDR1 is DFQATT, CDR2 SNEGSKA, per germline (reference sequence). CDR3 length: 12 residues. CDR3 region: CSAWDRDYGYTF. The CDR3 nucleotides are TGCAGTGCTTGGGACAGGGACTATGGCTACACCTTC.

Many counts were recorded for this clone. Mismatch with germline at one junction end may stem from a read error. The chain uses TRBV5-1 and TRBJ2-3; D possibly matches TRBD1 or TRBD2 (5 bases each). Germline CDR1 is SGHRS and CDR2 is YFSETQ. This CDR3 has 14 amino acids. The CDR3 nucleotides are TGCGCCAGCAGCCAAAAATCTAGCACAGGTACGCAGTATTTT. This sequence encodes CASSQKSSTGTQYF.

This clone was observed at least ten times. V and J are TRBV5-1 and TRBJ2-3; 10 nucleotides agree with TRBD2. The V and J ends lost 3 bases and 4 bases, in that order; junction bases with no gene match: 11. The length of the CDR3 is 17 residues. Germline lookup yields CDR1 SGHRS and CDR2 YFSETQ. In DNA, the CDR3 is TGCGCCAGCAGCTACTACTCAAGCGGGGGGGGCGCAGATACGCAGTATTTT. It specifies CASSYYSSGGGADTQYF.

V usage is TRBV10-3 and J usage is TRBJ1-5; possibly TRBD1 for D (6 bases). V gave up 6 bases and J gave up 7 bases, with 13 bases separating them. The CDR3 runs 13 residues. CDR1 and CDR2 (germline): ENHRY, SYGVKD. In DNA, the CDR3 is TGTGCCATCAGCAACAGGGAATCCCAGCCCCAGCATTTT. It is translated as CAISNRESQPQHF.

This clone came up many times. The genes are TRBV9 and TRBJ2-3; 9 bases fit TRBD2. This CDR3 has 18 amino acids. V dropped 0 bases and J dropped 0; count of bases not matched to a gene: 8. The V gene's germline CDR1 is SGDLS and CDR2 YYNGEE. The CDR3 DNA reads TGTGCCAGCAGCGTAGGCGCGGGGGGGCCCCCAAGCACAGATACGCAGTATTTT. This encodes CASSVGAGGPPSTDTQYF.

The CDR3, as DNA: TGTGCCAGCAGTTACGGTCCGGCCTACGAGCAGTACTTC. Translated, it gives CASSYGPAYEQYF. The chain recombines TRBV12-3 or TRBV12-4 with TRBJ2-7; D uncertain. The CDR3 consists of 13 residues. Trimming stripped 4 bases from V and 2 bases from J, with 9 bases between.

This clone showed up many times. The CDR3 coding sequence is TGTGCCAGCAACTACTTCGCTTACAATGAGCAGTTCTTC. Its translation: CASNYFAYNEQFF. The genes are TRBV6-1 and TRBJ2-1; the D is unclear. The CDR3 totals 13 residues. Looked up from germline, CDR1 is MNHNS and CDR2 is SASEGT. The V and J ends lost 7 bases and 4 bases respectively, with 11 bases between them.

For this clone: A much larger clone lies one base from this, so it may be a read error. J is TRBJ2-1 and V is TRBV28; maybe TRBD1 (5 bases). The V gene's germline CDR1 is MDHEN and CDR2 SYDVKM. V was shortened by 4 bases and J by 6 bases, with 10 bases between the two germline ends. CDR3 length: 13 residues. As DNA, the CDR3 is TGTGCCAGCAGTTCGCAGGGCAGCAATGAGCAGTTCTTC. Its translation is CASSSQGSNEQFF.

There are many counts of this clone. The chain uses TRBV25-1 and TRBJ1-4; no clear D. The CDR3 length is 13 residues. V lost 2 bases, J lost 3 bases, and 4 bases lay in between. Germline values: CDR1 MGHDK, CDR2 SYGVNS. CDR3 DNA sequence: TGTGCCAGCAGTGAAAGACCTAATGAAAAACTGTTTTTT. This sequence encodes CASSERPNEKLFF.

V usage is TRBV5-1 and J usage is TRBJ2-7, with D possibly called TRBD1 or TRBD2 (5 bases each). The germline CDR1 and CDR2 sequences are SGHRS and YFSETQ. The CDR3 has 16 amino acids. Deletions cut 1 base from V and 1 base from J, with 15 bases between. This CDR3 reads CASSLLGEINSYEQYF. CDR3 coding DNA: TGCGCCAGCAGCTTGTTAGGGGAGATCAATTCCTACGAGCAGTACTTC.

This clone was detected many times. An end of the junction does not agree with germline; a read error may underlie this. This sequence joins TRBV3-1 and TRBJ2-7; D might be TRBD2 (5 bases). The germline V gene has CDR1 LGHDT and CDR2 YNNKEL (reference sequence). The CDR3 covers 13 residues. The chain's CDR3 is CASRRTADYEQCF. CDR3 DNA: TGTGCCAGCAGAAGGACGGCAGACTACGAGCAGTGCTTC.

This clone was seen repeatedly, ten times or more. The rearrangement uses TRBV12-3 or TRBV12-4 and TRBJ2-5, with a possible D match to TRBD2 (6 bases). The V end lost 1 base, the J end lost 7 bases, and 10 bases lay between the germline ends. This CDR3 has 13 amino acids. For the CDR3, the DNA is TGTGCCAGCAGTTTAGGCGGGGCGGGGACCCAGTACTTC. This translates into CASSLGGAGTQYF.